The clone carrying this T cell receptor beta chain came up a few times. Its antigen is unknown. Researchers reported sorting CD4+ naive, central memory, regulatory and stem cell-like memory cells via CD45RO/CCR7/CD25/CD127/CD95/CD27. Without exception, sorted populations had purity beyond 95%. Sequenced material consisted of expressed TCRB transcripts (all of the isolated RNA was reverse transcribed). Sequencing used immunoSEQ multiplex PCR; TCRdb keeps in-frame clones, though not all of them. The data contain more than 150,000 clones, 10% to 15% of them singletons. The sample is drawn from a study of beta chain features in type 1 diabetes. General study results and limits: Shorter templates might be favored by PCR, and equally so in patients and in controls. There were fewer insertions and more deletions at the VDJ junctions of type 1 diabetes patients.

The sequence derives from a woman aged 18-30 years in good health. Input material: central memory CD4+ T cells from blood.

The CDR3 DNA sequence: TGCAGCGTTGCAGGGAGGGGCTGGGTTTCCTACAATGAGCAGTTCTTC. Protein sequence: CSVAGRGWVSYNEQFF. The chain employs TRBV29-1 and TRBJ2-1, with 7 bases aligning to TRBD2. V lost 4 bases and J lost 1; bases outside the gene matches: 10. This CDR3 region has 16 residues. Germline V lookup: CDR1 SQVTM, CDR2 ANQGSEA.